One and the same sample provided the 7 T cell receptor beta chains below, sequenced in a study of blood T cell repertoires in COVID-19. The method was immunoSEQ multiplex PCR; TCRdb's version includes in-frame clones alone and lacks a portion of them. The sample contains around 110,000 clones, roughly 80% of which appear only once. Sequencing was carried out using peripheral blood. These receptors came from a young man with acute or convalescent COVID-19.

CDR3 DNA sequence: TGTGCCAGCAGCGTAGAAGAGTTTCTCGGAAACACCATATATTTT. As protein: CASSVEEFLGNTIYF. The chain combines TRBV9 with TRBJ1-3; D is undetermined. There are 15 residues in the CDR3. V was cut by 0 bases and J by 4 bases, with 11 bases left in between. Germline loops: CDR1 SGDLS, CDR2 YYNGEE.

The chain employs TRBV15 and TRBJ2-1; D is undetermined. The germline gives CDR1 LNHNV, CDR2 YYDKDF (reference sequence). The CDR3 sequence is 14 residues long. With 1 base removed from V and 5 bases from J, the gap between germline ends came to 9 bases. DNA for the CDR3: TGTGCCACCAGCAGAGTCCACGCGAACAATGAGCAGTTCTTC. It yields the protein CATSRVHANNEQFF.

The CDR3 sequence is CASSPGLAEPNYNEQFF. The CDR3, as DNA: TGTGCCAGCAGCCCAGGACTAGCGGAACCGAACTACAATGAGCAGTTCTTC. V is TRBV7-3 and J is TRBJ2-1; 10 bases are shared with TRBD2. The CDR3 is 17 residues long. The germline gives CDR1 SGHTA, CDR2 FQGTGA. Unmatched junction bases numbered 10, after V lost 5 bases and J lost 3 bases.

The chain couples TRBV4-1 to TRBJ1-1, with no clear D. V lost 1 base and J lost 5, with 8 bases in between. The CDR3 sequence is 13 residues long. CDR1 is MGHRA and CDR2 is YSYEKL in the germline V gene. The CDR3 DNA reads TGCGCCAGCAGCCAAGTCCAGGTAACTGAAGCTTTCTTT. This gives the protein CASSQVQVTEAFF.

The J gene is TRBJ1-2, the V gene TRBV6-2 or TRBV6-3; D might be TRBD1 (6 bases). V was trimmed by 4 bases and J by 2 bases, leaving 20 bases between them. CDR3 length equals 17 residues. CDR1 and CDR2 (germline): MNHEY, SVGEGT. The CDR3 coding sequence is TGTGCCAGCAGTTTAGGTCGGACAGCGACGGGAAACTATGGCTACACCTTC. Amino acid sequence: CASSLGRTATGNYGYTF.

The sample holds one count of this clone. The chain is built from TRBV6-5 and TRBJ2-1, with 11 bases lining up with TRBD2. CDR1 is MNHEY, CDR2 SVGAGI, per germline. The CDR3 totals 14 residues. V shed 4 bases, J shed 11 bases, and the junction held 7 bases outside the gene matches. The DNA for the CDR3 is TGTGCCAGCAGTTCTAGCGGGGGGATCCAAAAGCAGTTCTTC. It encodes CASSSSGGIQKQFF.

J is TRBJ2-1 and V is TRBV11-3; tentatively, D is TRBD2 (5 bases). This CDR3 is built from 14 residues. V shed 2 bases and J shed 3 bases, with 8 bases lying between them. CDR1 SGHNT and CDR2 YENEEA come from the germline V gene. The CDR3 is CASSLYGVYNEQFF. CDR3 DNA sequence: TGTGCCAGCAGCTTATACGGGGTCTACAATGAGCAGTTCTTC.